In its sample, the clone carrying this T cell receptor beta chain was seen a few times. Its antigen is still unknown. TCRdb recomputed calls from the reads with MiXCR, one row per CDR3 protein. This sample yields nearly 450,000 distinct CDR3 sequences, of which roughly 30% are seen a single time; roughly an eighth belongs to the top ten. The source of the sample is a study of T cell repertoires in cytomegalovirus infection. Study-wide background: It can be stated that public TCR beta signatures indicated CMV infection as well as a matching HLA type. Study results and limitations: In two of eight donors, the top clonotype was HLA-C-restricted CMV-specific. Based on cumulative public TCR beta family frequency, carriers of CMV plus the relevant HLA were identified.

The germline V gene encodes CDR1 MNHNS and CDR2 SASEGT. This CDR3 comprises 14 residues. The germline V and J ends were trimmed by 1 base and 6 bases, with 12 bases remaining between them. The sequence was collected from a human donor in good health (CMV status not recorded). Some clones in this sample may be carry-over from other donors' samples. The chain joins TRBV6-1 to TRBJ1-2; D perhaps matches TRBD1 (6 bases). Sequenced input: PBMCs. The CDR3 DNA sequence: TGTGCCAGCAGTGAAGTTCAGGGGATCAATGGCTACACCTTC. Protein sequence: CASSEVQGINGYTF.